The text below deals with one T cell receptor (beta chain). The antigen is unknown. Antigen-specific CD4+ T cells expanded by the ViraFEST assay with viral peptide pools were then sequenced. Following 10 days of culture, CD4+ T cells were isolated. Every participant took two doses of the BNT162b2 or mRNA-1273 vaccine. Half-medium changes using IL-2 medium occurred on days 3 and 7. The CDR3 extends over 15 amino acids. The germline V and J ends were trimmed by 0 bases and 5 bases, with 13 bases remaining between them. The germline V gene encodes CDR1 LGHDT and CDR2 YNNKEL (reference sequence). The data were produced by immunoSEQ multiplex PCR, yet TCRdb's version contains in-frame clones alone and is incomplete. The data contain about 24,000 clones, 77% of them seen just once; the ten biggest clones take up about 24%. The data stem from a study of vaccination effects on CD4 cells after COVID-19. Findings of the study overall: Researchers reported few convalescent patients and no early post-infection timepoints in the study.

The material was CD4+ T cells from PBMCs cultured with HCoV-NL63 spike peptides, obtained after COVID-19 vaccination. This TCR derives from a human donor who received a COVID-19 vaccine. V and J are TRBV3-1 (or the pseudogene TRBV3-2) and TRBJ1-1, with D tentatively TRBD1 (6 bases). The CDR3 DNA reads TGTGCCAGCAGCCAAGAAGGCGGGGGCGGAACTGAAGCTTTCTTT. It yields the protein CASSQEGGGGTEAFF.